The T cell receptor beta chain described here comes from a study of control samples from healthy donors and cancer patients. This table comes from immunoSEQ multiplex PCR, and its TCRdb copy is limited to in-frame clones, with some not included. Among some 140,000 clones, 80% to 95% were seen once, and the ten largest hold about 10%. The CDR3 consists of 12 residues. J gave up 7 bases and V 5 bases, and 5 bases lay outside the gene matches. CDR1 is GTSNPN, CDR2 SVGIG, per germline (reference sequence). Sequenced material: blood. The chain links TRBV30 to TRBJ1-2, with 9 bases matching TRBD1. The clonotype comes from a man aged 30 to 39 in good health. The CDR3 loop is CAWEGQGLGYTF. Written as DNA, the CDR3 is TGTGCCTGGGAGGGACAGGGCCTTGGCTACACCTTC.